This entry lists 20 T cell receptor beta chains sequenced from one sample in a study of blood T cell repertoires in COVID-19. Assay used: immunoSEQ multiplex PCR; TCRdb lists only in-frame clones, some missing. The table has about 200,000 clones, around four fifths seen once. Input material: PBMCs or T cells enriched from blood (not recorded which). The receptor source for this set is a man in his forties who had recovered from COVID-19.

This chain joins TRBV2 and TRBJ1-3; no reliable D call. V was pared by 2 bases and J by 0 bases, with 8 bases between. CDR1 and CDR2 from the germline V gene are SNHLY and FYNNEI. CDR3 length equals 15 residues. CDR3: CASSESYGSGNTIYF. CDR3 nucleotides: TGTGCCAGCAGTGAATCGTACGGCTCTGGAAACACCATATATTTT.

The V call is TRBV5-1, the J call TRBJ2-2; D is undetermined. V was shortened by 6 bases and J by 7 bases, with 7 bases between the two germline ends. Germline loops: CDR1 SGHRS, CDR2 YFSETQ. CDR3 size: 11 residues. The CDR3 protein is CASTSHGELFF. CDR3 in DNA: TGCGCCAGCACATCACACGGGGAGCTGTTTTTT.

This chain links TRBV30 with TRBJ2-3; D may be TRBD2 (5 bases). Germline loops: CDR1 GTSNPN, CDR2 SVGIG (reference sequence). With 4 bases removed from V and 2 bases from J, the gap between germline ends came to 13 bases. The CDR3 runs to 14 residues. CDR3 coding DNA: TGTGCCTGGACGGTCGGGGTATCCACAGATACGCAGTATTTT. Protein product: CAWTVGVSTDTQYF.

The gene calls are TRBV28 and TRBJ2-7; 10 bases are shared with TRBD1. The V gene end was trimmed by 5 bases and the J gene end by 7 bases; junction bases not matched to a gene: 8. CDR1 and CDR2 from the germline V gene are MDHEN and SYDVKM. This CDR3 comprises 14 residues. The CDR3 loop is CASSTGTGDEEQYF. The DNA for the CDR3 is TGTGCCAGCAGTACCGGGACAGGGGACGAAGAGCAGTACTTC. The complete variable domain, with remaining parts taken from reference TRBV28 and TRBJ2-7, reads DVKVTQSSRYLVKRTGEKVFLECVQDMDHENMFWYRQDPGLGLRLIYFSYDVKMKEKGDIPEGYSVSREKKERFSLILESASTNQTSMYLCASSTGTGDEEQYFGPGTRLTVT.

The chain carries TRBV6-5 and TRBJ1-3; D may be TRBD1 (6 bases). Germline loops: CDR1 MNHEY, CDR2 SVGAGI. V lost 4 bases and J lost 0, with 10 bases in between. CDR3 length: 15 amino acids. Written as DNA, the CDR3 is TGTGCCAGCAGTTCGGACAGCATCTCTGGAAACACCATATATTTT. It codes for CASSSDSISGNTIYF.

The rearrangement joins TRBV3-1 (or the pseudogene TRBV3-2) to TRBJ1-4; perhaps TRBD1 as D (5 bases). CDR1 is LGHDT, CDR2 YNNKEL, per germline (reference sequence). This CDR3 has 16 amino acids. Trimming removed 0 bases at V and 10 bases at J, with 18 bases between. The CDR3 DNA reads as TGTGCCAGCAGCCAAGATTTCGGCCCTGGGGGAGGAAAACTGTTTTTT. Translated, it gives CASSQDFGPGGGKLFF.

This clone was seen just once. The rearrangement joins TRBV5-1 to TRBJ1-1; D is uncertain. With 0 bases removed from V and 1 base from J, the gap between germline ends came to 13 bases. The CDR3 sequence is 16 residues long. From germline, CDR1 is SGHRS and CDR2 YFSETQ. This CDR3 is CASSLGHTTQNTEAFF. The CDR3 DNA follows: TGCGCCAGCAGCTTGGGACACACAACCCAGAACACTGAAGCTTTCTTT.

This clone has a single count. The J gene is TRBJ1-2, the V gene TRBV5-1; 7 bases align to TRBD1. The V and J ends lost 4 bases and 0 bases, in that order; junction bases with no gene match: 3. Germline CDR1 is SGHRS and CDR2 is YFSETQ. The CDR3 spans 14 residues. The CDR3 nucleotides read TGCGCCAGCAGCGGGCAGGGGGCTAACTATGGCTACACCTTC. Translated, it gives CASSGQGANYGYTF. Variable domain in full (rest from reference TRBV5-1 and TRBJ1-2): KAGVTQTPRYLIKTRGQQVTLSCSPISGHRSVSWYQQTPGQGLQFLFEYFSETQRNKGNFPGRFSGRQFSNSRSEMNVSTLELGDSALYLCASSGQGANYGYTFGSGTRLTVV.

This clone was observed a single time. The chain links TRBV2 to TRBJ1-3, with D possibly TRBD1 on 6 matching bases. Germline V CDR1 and CDR2: SNHLY, FYNNEI. The CDR3 is made up of 16 amino acids. V was cut by 6 bases and J by 0 bases, with 15 bases left in between. The CDR3, as DNA: TGTGCCAGCAGGGAGCAAACAGGGTCCTCTGGAAACACCATATATTTT. It codes for CASREQTGSSGNTIYF.

The sample holds a few counts of this clone. The V and J genes are TRBV6-2 or TRBV6-3 and TRBJ2-3; TRBD1 matches at 8 bases. The germline gives CDR1 MNHEY, CDR2 SVGEGT. This CDR3 spans 16 amino acids. V lost 3 bases, J lost 6 bases, and 11 bases stayed unmatched. CDR3 protein: CASSYGSTGGWDTQYF. For the CDR3, the DNA is TGTGCCAGCAGTTATGGGTCCACAGGGGGATGGGATACGCAGTATTTT.

The chain uses TRBV6-2 or TRBV6-3 and TRBJ2-7; unclear D gene. Trimming took 0 bases from V and 6 from J, leaving 9 bases between them. CDR3 length equals 13 residues. Germline values: CDR1 MNHEY, CDR2 SVGEGT. The CDR3 reads CASSYSAYSEQYF. The CDR3 DNA sequence: TGTGCCAGCAGTTACTCGGCTTACAGCGAGCAGTACTTC.

The rearrangement joins TRBV5-1 to TRBJ2-3; D is unclear. CDR1 is SGHRS and CDR2 is YFSETQ in the germline V gene. The V end was cut by 1 base, the J end by 3 bases, with 15 bases between. This CDR3 is 16 amino acids long. The CDR3 loop is CASSLRVDSWTDTQYF. Written as DNA, the CDR3 is TGCGCCAGCAGCTTGCGGGTCGATAGTTGGACAGATACGCAGTATTTT.

CDR3 sequence (DNA): TGTGCCAGCAGCCCGAACTGGGGGACAGGGGGACTGTTTTTT. This sequence encodes CASSPNWGTGGLFF. The chain employs TRBV7-2 and TRBJ1-4; 11 bases are a match to TRBD1. Germline V gives CDR1 SGHTA, CDR2 FQGNSA. Germline trimming cut 5 bases from V and 13 bases from J; bases unmatched to any gene: 9. The CDR3 is 14 amino acids.

This clone was found many times. The V call is TRBV19, the J call TRBJ2-3, with unresolved D. CDR1 and CDR2 (germline): LNHDA, SQIVND (reference sequence). The CDR3 covers 12 residues. Trimming took off 6 bases at V and 4 bases at J, with 8 bases between the two ends. CDR3 region: CASSPGSDTQYF. Written as DNA, the CDR3 is TGTGCCAGTAGCCCAGGATCAGATACGCAGTATTTT.

The chain carries TRBV28 and TRBJ1-2, with D uncertain. CDR3 length: 16 residues. Trimming removed 5 bases from V and 7 bases from J, with 23 bases in between. Germline V CDR1 and CDR2: MDHEN, SYDVKM. The CDR3 reads CASSTPGGGSSFGYTF. The CDR3 coding sequence is TGTGCCAGCAGTACCCCGGGCGGAGGCAGCTCTTTTGGCTACACCTTC.

This rearrangement joins TRBV7-9 to TRBJ1-5; 9 bases align to TRBD1. Losses at the gene ends were 5 bases for V and 2 bases for J; bases not matched to a gene: 7. The CDR3 is 16 residues long. Germline CDR1 SEHNR, CDR2 FQNEAQ (reference sequence). The DNA for the CDR3 is TGTGCCAGCAGCCGGGACAGGGATCGGGGCAATCAGCCCCAGCATTTT. Translation gives CASSRDRDRGNQPQHF. The whole variable domain, remainder taken from reference TRBV7-9 and TRBJ1-5, is DTGVSQNPRHKITKRGQNVTFRCDPISEHNRLYWYRQTLGQGPEFLTYFQNEAQLEKSRLLSDRFSAERPKGSFSTLEIQRTEQGDSAMYLCASSRDRDRGNQPQHFGDGTRLSIL.

The chain links TRBV29-1 to TRBJ1-2; no definite D call. The CDR3 has 14 amino acids. Germline CDR1 and CDR2: SQVTM and ANQGSEA. With 6 bases removed from V and 4 bases from J, the gap between germline ends came to 18 bases. The CDR3 bases are TGCAGCGTCCCCGGTTTCAGGAACGCCTATGGCTACACCTTC. Translating it yields CSVPGFRNAYGYTF.

The rearrangement uses TRBV2 and TRBJ1-6, with TRBD1 identical over 10 bases. CDR1 is SNHLY and CDR2 is FYNNEI in the germline V gene. J gave up 10 bases and V 7 bases, and 7 bases lay outside the gene matches. The CDR3 is made up of 14 amino acids. Here the CDR3 reads CASTATGQGSPLHF. The CDR3, as DNA: TGTGCCAGCACCGCGACGGGACAGGGGTCACCCCTCCACTTT.

The V gene is TRBV4-1, the J gene TRBJ1-1, with 11 bases lining up with TRBD1. V shed 3 bases and J 1 base; nucleotides not matched to a gene: 4. Looked up from germline, CDR1 is MGHRA and CDR2 is YSYEKL. The CDR3 has 16 amino acids. The CDR3, as DNA: TGCGCCAGCAGCCAGCGGACAGGGGGCGCGAACACTGAAGCTTTCTTT. Translating gives CASSQRTGGANTEAFF.

The chain is built from TRBV21-1 and TRBJ2-3; TRBD2 was called by the table and not checked on the DNA. TRBV21-1 is flagged as a pseudogene. This CDR3 is 23 amino acids long. Here the CDR3 reads CASSKRPRLDRGQAGGPGDTQYF. The CDR3 DNA sequence: TGTGCCAGCAGCAAACGTCCTAGGTTGGACAGGGGGCAGGCGGGAGGGCCTGGAGATACGCAGTATTTT.